The 14 T cell receptor beta chains listed next were all sequenced from one sample in a study of blood T cells in healthy people across ages. It was with a sample-barcoded 5' primer and a J-beta primer mix that a second PCR of about 6 to 11 cycles was run. TCRdb re-called the 5' RACE reads with MiXCR, one entry per CDR3 protein. The sample records some 1.6 million distinct CDR3 sequences, about 31% being singletons. Sequencing was carried out using blood. The source is a woman between 25 and 40 years old in good health.

This clonotype was recorded at least ten times. The chain links TRBV12-3 or TRBV12-4 to TRBJ2-5; 7 positions agree with TRBD1. The CDR3 extends over 15 amino acids. Losses at the gene ends were 7 bases for V and 5 bases for J; bases not matched to a gene: 13. The CDR3 DNA sequence: TGTGCCAGCATCTCGGACAGGAGTGTTTTCGAGACCCAGTACTTC. Translating it yields CASISDRSVFETQYF.

This clonotype turned up a few times. The chain joins TRBV6-5 to TRBJ2-3, with TRBD1 matching 10 bases. J was trimmed by 3 bases and V by 5 bases; bases with no gene match: 8. CDR1 is MNHEY and CDR2 is SVGAGI in the germline V gene. There are 16 residues in the CDR3. The chain's CDR3 is CASSKTGTGATDTQYF. The CDR3 DNA reads as TGTGCCAGCAGTAAAACCGGGACAGGGGCGACAGATACGCAGTATTTT.

The chain uses TRBV5-1 and TRBJ1-4; a possible D gene is TRBD1 (5 bases). There are 13 residues in the CDR3. Germline V gene lookup returns CDR1 SGHRS and CDR2 YFSETQ. Trimming removed 4 bases from V and 8 bases from J, with 12 bases in between. The CDR3 reads CASSGGGREKLFF. The CDR3 DNA is TGCGCCAGCAGCGGCGGGGGGAGGGAAAAACTGTTTTTT.

This clonotype was detected a few times. The chain couples TRBV6-2 or TRBV6-3 to TRBJ2-7, with D tentatively TRBD1 or TRBD2 (5 bases each). Trimming cost V 3 bases and J 5 bases, with 14 bases left between them. From germline, CDR1 is MNHEY and CDR2 SVGEGT. The CDR3 runs 14 residues. The CDR3: CASSYSGPPDEQYF. The CDR3 bases are TGTGCCAGCAGTTATTCGGGACCACCTGACGAGCAGTACTTC.

Turning to this clonotype: This clone may be a read error of a much larger clone one base away. This rearrangement joins TRBV7-8 to TRBJ2-7; D not resolved. The J call may be faulty, since TRBJ2-5 better matches the DNA end. Per germline, CDR1 SGHVS and CDR2 FQNEAQ. The CDR3 length is 11 residues. The CDR3 loop is CASSRWETQYF. In DNA, the CDR3 is TGTGCCAGCAGCCGGTGGGAGACCCAGTACTTC.

The chain has TRBV10-1 and TRBJ2-1, with no clear D. V lost 6 bases, J lost 8 bases, and 20 bases lay in between. CDR1 is WNHNN, CDR2 SYGVQD, per germline (reference sequence). This CDR3 is built from 15 residues. The CDR3 loop is CASSRNPDKGDEQFF. The DNA for the CDR3 is TGCGCCAGCAGCCGCAACCCTGATAAAGGCGATGAGCAGTTCTTC.

This chain's CDR3 is CASTYGPLGSYEQYF. In DNA form, the CDR3 reads TGTGCCAGCACCTATGGGCCTCTAGGCTCCTACGAGCAGTACTTC. This sequence joins TRBV12-3 or TRBV12-4 and TRBJ2-7; no clear D. This CDR3 spans 15 amino acids. V was pared by 7 bases and J by 0 bases, with 16 bases between.

The chain joins TRBV20-1 to TRBJ1-2; 7 positions agree with TRBD1. The V gene end was trimmed by 6 bases and the J gene end by 8 bases; junction bases not matched to a gene: 15. This CDR3 contains 14 residues. CDR1 and CDR2 (germline): DFQATT, SNEGSKA (reference sequence). The CDR3 reads CSAQRGGYLLGYTF. In DNA form, the CDR3 reads TGCAGTGCGCAGAGAGGGGGCTACCTTCTGGGCTACACCTTC.

Only a few counts were recorded for this clonotype. The rearrangement links TRBV28 to TRBJ1-4; a possible D gene is TRBD1 (6 bases). Looked up from germline, CDR1 is MDHEN and CDR2 is SYDVKM. The CDR3 totals 15 residues. V lost 2 bases and J 7 bases, leaving 14 bases between the germline ends. CDR3 bases: TGTGCCAGCAGTTTAAGGGGGGTTAAGAGTGAAAAACTGTTTTTT. As protein: CASSLRGVKSEKLFF.

Details on this clonotype: This could be a read error, since a much larger clone is one nucleotide away. V and J are TRBV11-1 and TRBJ2-7; D assignment may be TRBD1 or TRBD2 (6 bases each). CDR3 length: 12 residues. V lost 6 bases and J lost 2, with 8 bases in between. Germline CDR1 reads SGHAT; CDR2 reads FQDESV (reference sequence). The CDR3 coding sequence is TGTGCCAGCAGGCGGGACACCTACGAGCAGTACTTC. Protein sequence: CASRRDTYEQYF. Filled out from reference TRBV11-1 and TRBJ2-7, the complete variable domain reads EAEVAQSPRYKITEKSQAVAFWCDPISGHATLYWYRQILGQGPELLVQFQDESVVDDSQLPKDRFSAERLKGVDSTLKIQPAELGDSAMYLCASRRDTYEQYFGPGTRLTVT.

A note on this clonotype: This may be a read error: a much more frequent sequence differs by one nucleotide. V is TRBV25-1 and J is TRBJ2-4; D remains ambiguous. The CDR3 spans 14 residues. V dropped 3 bases and J dropped 3 bases, with 9 bases sitting between them. The germline V gene has CDR1 MGHDK and CDR2 SYGVNS. CDR3 in amino acids: CASSEGAFKNIQYF. As DNA, the CDR3 is TGTGCCAGCAGTGAGGGCGCTTTCAAAAACATTCAGTACTTC.

The gene calls are TRBV7-2 and TRBJ2-5, with D tentatively TRBD2 (7 bases). The end of the DNA aligns better with TRBJ2-7, so the J call may be wrong. This CDR3 spans 13 amino acids. CDR1 SGHTA and CDR2 FQGNSA come from the germline V gene. As DNA, the CDR3 is TGTGCCAGCAGCGCTACGGGGGGCATCGAGCAGTACTTC. It codes for CASSATGGIEQYF.

This clonotype was counted between two and nine times. The chain is built from TRBV5-1 and TRBJ2-5; TRBD1 is a possible D gene (5 bases). This CDR3 has 13 amino acids. The V gene's germline CDR1 is SGHRS and CDR2 YFSETQ. V lost 4 bases and J lost 3, with 10 bases in between. The chain's CDR3 is CASSHDRKETQYF. CDR3 sequence (DNA): TGCGCCAGCAGCCATGACAGAAAAGAGACCCAGTACTTC.

CDR3 coding DNA: TGTGCCAGCAGTTACGAAGCGGGGGGGCGATGGCAGTTCTTC. Encoded protein: CASSYEAGGRWQFF. The chain joins TRBV6-5 to TRBJ2-1; 10 bases are shared with TRBD2. V shed 2 bases, J shed 12 bases, and the junction held 7 bases outside the gene matches. Per germline, CDR1 MNHEY and CDR2 SVGAGI. The CDR3 runs to 14 residues.